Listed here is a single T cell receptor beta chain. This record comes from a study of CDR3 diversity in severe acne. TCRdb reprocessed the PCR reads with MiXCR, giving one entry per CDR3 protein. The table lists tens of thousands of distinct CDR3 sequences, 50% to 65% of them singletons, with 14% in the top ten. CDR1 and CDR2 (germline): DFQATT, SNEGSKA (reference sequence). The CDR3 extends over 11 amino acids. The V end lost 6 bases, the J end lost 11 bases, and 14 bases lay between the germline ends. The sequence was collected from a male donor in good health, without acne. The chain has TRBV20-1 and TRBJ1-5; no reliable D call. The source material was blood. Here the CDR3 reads CSAAGKETQHF. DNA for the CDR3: TGCAGTGCAGCGGGAAAAGAGACCCAGCATTTT.